These 8 T cell receptor beta chains share one sample of origin, sequenced in a study of blood T cell repertoires in COVID-19. Profiled with immunoSEQ multiplex PCR; TCRdb holds only in-frame clones, not every one. The repertoire holds about 390,000 clones, with around nine tenths as singletons. What was sequenced was PBMCs or T cells enriched from blood (not recorded which). The receptors were gathered from a woman in her fifties or sixties who had recovered from COVID-19.

The rearrangement links TRBV7-9 to TRBJ2-5, with a possible D match to TRBD2 (6 bases). V was clipped by 6 bases and J by 1 base, with 9 bases between them. CDR3 length equals 13 residues. CDR1 SEHNR and CDR2 FQNEAQ come from the germline V gene (reference sequence). Written as DNA, the CDR3 is TGTGCCAGCAGTGGGGGGACCCAAGAGACCCAGTACTTC. Its translation: CASSGGTQETQYF.

This clone has only a few counts. Other DNA sequences in the sample encode the same CDR3. This rearrangement joins TRBV27 to TRBJ2-7; no reliable D call. Germline CDR1 and CDR2: MNHEY and SMNVEV (reference sequence). This CDR3 comprises 13 residues. Trimming shortened V by 8 bases and J by 1 base, and 12 bases separated the two germline ends. The DNA for the CDR3 is TGTGCCAGCTCCTTGGGCAGATCCTACGAGCAGTACTTC. This translates into CASSLGRSYEQYF.

The chain joins TRBV3-1 (or the pseudogene TRBV3-2) to TRBJ1-1, with a weak D call TRBD1 (5 bases). Trimming removed 4 bases from V and 7 bases from J, with 10 bases in between. Germline CDR1 reads LGHDT; CDR2 reads YNNKEL (reference sequence). The CDR3 has 12 amino acids. Here the CDR3 DNA reads TGTGCCAGCAGCCCCAACGGGGGTGAAGCTTTCTTT. This encodes CASSPNGGEAFF.

The chain has TRBV4-1 and TRBJ1-1; 8 nucleotides line up with TRBD1. The CDR3 sequence is 15 residues long. The germline V gene has CDR1 MGHRA and CDR2 YSYEKL. Trimming at V came to 5 bases and at J to 4 bases, leaving 9 bases not matched to a gene. As DNA, the CDR3 is TGCGCCAGCAGCGAACACAGGGGGAGGGTCACTGAAGCTTTCTTT. It encodes CASSEHRGRVTEAFF.

The chain uses TRBV6-2 or TRBV6-3 and TRBJ1-5, with a possible D match to TRBD1 (5 bases). The germline CDR1 and CDR2 sequences are MNHEY and SVGEGT. V lost 5 bases and J 4 bases, leaving 15 bases between the germline ends. CDR3 size: 15 residues. The CDR3 nucleotides are TGTGCCAGCAGTCTCATTGGGGCAGGGAATCAGCCCCAGCATTTT. Protein: CASSLIGAGNQPQHF.

The chain has TRBV13 and TRBJ1-1; 7 bases line up with TRBD1. CDR3 length: 16 amino acids. The trim removed 0 bases at V and 4 bases at J, leaving 8 bases unmatched. CDR1 and CDR2 from the germline V gene are PRHDT and FYEKMQ (reference sequence). The chain's CDR3 is CASSLGLRTGGTEAFF. CDR3 sequence (DNA): TGTGCCAGCAGCTTAGGCCTTAGGACAGGAGGCACTGAAGCTTTCTTT.

The chain uses TRBV5-4 and TRBJ2-1, with D possibly TRBD1 on 5 matching bases. Germline CDR1 is SGHNT and CDR2 is YYREEE (reference sequence). Between the trimmed V and J ends, which lost 0 bases and 5 bases, there was a span of 18 bases. CDR3 length: 17 residues. The DNA for the CDR3 is TGTGCCAGCAGCTTGGTCCAGGGTAGGGGTACAGACAATGAGCAGTTCTTC. It encodes CASSLVQGRGTDNEQFF.

The J gene is TRBJ1-1, the V gene TRBV7-3; the D gene is possibly TRBD1 (6 bases). Germline CDR1 reads SGHTA; CDR2 reads FQGTGA. The CDR3 runs to 13 residues. The germline V and J ends were trimmed by 5 bases and 6 bases, with 13 bases remaining between them. The CDR3, as DNA: TGTGCCAGCAGCCCAGTACAGGGCGCTGAAGCTTTCTTT. It yields the protein CASSPVQGAEAFF.